The 20 T cell receptor beta chains given below trace back to one sample, sequenced in a study of blood T cell repertoires in COVID-19. Sequencing used immunoSEQ multiplex PCR; TCRdb keeps in-frame clones, though not all of them. The table records roughly 280,000 clones, 70% to 90% of them present only once. Sequences were obtained from peripheral blood. These TCRs come from a man aged 25 to 40 with active or convalescent COVID-19.

The CDR3 nucleotides read TGTGCCAGCGTCGGGGGGGCCAATGAGCAGTTCTTC. Amino acid sequence: CASVGGANEQFF. This rearrangement joins TRBV19 to TRBJ2-1; 8 bases fit TRBD2. The CDR3 consists of 12 residues. Germline CDR1 and CDR2: LNHDA and SQIVND (reference sequence). Losses at the gene ends were 9 bases for V and 6 bases for J; bases not matched to a gene: 4.

V and J are TRBV27 and TRBJ1-5; D possibly corresponds to TRBD1 (5 bases). This CDR3 spans 13 amino acids. Germline V gene data show CDR1 as MNHEY and CDR2 as SMNVEV (reference sequence). With 5 bases removed from V and 6 bases from J, the gap between germline ends came to 11 bases. The CDR3 is CASSKGVGQPQHF. As DNA, the CDR3 is TGTGCCAGCAGTAAAGGGGTTGGTCAGCCCCAGCATTTT.

CDR3 region: CASSKVRKLNTEAFF. The CDR3 DNA sequence: TGTGCCAGCAGCAAAGTGAGAAAATTGAACACTGAAGCTTTCTTT. The chain combines TRBV7-8 with TRBJ1-1; D ambiguous. This CDR3 is built from 15 residues. Germline CDR1 reads SGHVS; CDR2 reads FQNEAQ. V lost 5 bases and J lost 0, with 13 bases in between.

This rearrangement joins TRBV7-6 to TRBJ2-2, with D possibly matching TRBD2 (6 bases). Trimming left V 4 bases short and J 0 bases short, with 9 bases between. The CDR3 loop spans 15 amino acids. Germline V lookup: CDR1 SGHVS, CDR2 FNYEAQ. DNA for the CDR3: TGTGCCAGCAGCTCACCGGGGGCGAACACCGGGGAGCTGTTTTTT. Its protein product is CASSSPGANTGELFF.

This chain uses TRBV2 with TRBJ2-5; D ambiguous. The V gene's germline CDR1 is SNHLY and CDR2 FYNNEI. V gave up 3 bases and J gave up 5 bases, with 13 bases separating them. The CDR3 is 14 residues long. CDR3 coding DNA: TGTGCCAGCAGTGATGACTTTAAGGCGGAGACCCAGTACTTC. Translating gives CASSDDFKAETQYF.

The chain recombines TRBV6-2 or TRBV6-3 with TRBJ2-7; D uncertain. From germline, CDR1 is MNHEY and CDR2 SVGEGT. Trimming took 4 bases from V and 2 from J, leaving 9 bases between them. This CDR3 has 13 amino acids. Here the CDR3 reads CASSFRQAYEQYF. Written as DNA, the CDR3 is TGTGCCAGCAGTTTTCGGCAGGCCTACGAGCAGTACTTC.

J is TRBJ1-1 and V is TRBV18, with a tentative D call TRBD1 (6 bases). Germline CDR1 reads KGHSH; CDR2 reads LQKENI. The CDR3 extends over 17 amino acids. Trimming cost V 2 bases and J 0 bases, with 16 bases left between them. The CDR3 nucleotides are TGTGCCAGCTCACCAGGAATAGGACAGACCATGAACACTGAAGCTTTCTTT. Its protein product is CASSPGIGQTMNTEAFF.

The genes are TRBV9 and TRBJ1-2; D gene unclear. Germline CDR1 reads SGDLS; CDR2 reads YYNGEE. Trimming left V 0 bases short and J 1 base short, with 7 bases between. The CDR3 is 14 amino acids. The CDR3, as DNA: TGTGCCAGCAGCGTAGCTTCGAGTAACTATGGCTACACCTTC. Translation: CASSVASSNYGYTF. Variable domain in full (rest from reference TRBV9 and TRBJ1-2): DSGVTQTPKHLITATGQRVTLRCSPRSGDLSVYWYQQSLDQGLQFLIQYYNGEERAKGNILERFSAQQFPDLHSELNLSSLELGDSALYFCASSVASSNYGYTFGSGTRLTVV.

The V gene is TRBV6-4, the J gene TRBJ1-1, with D hard to call. The germline V and J ends were trimmed by 4 bases and 3 bases, with 9 bases remaining between them. Per germline, CDR1 MRHNA and CDR2 SNTAGT. The CDR3 is 13 amino acids. In DNA, the CDR3 is TGTGCCAGCAGTGTCGGTTCCGACACTGAAGCTTTCTTT. Translating gives CASSVGSDTEAFF.

The chain combines TRBV13 with TRBJ1-3; 10 bases agree with TRBD1. This CDR3 is 15 amino acids long. J was trimmed by 3 bases and V by 5 bases; bases with no gene match: 4. Germline V gives CDR1 PRHDT, CDR2 FYEKMQ (reference sequence). CDR3 region: CASSEDRGSGNTIYF. Written as DNA, the CDR3 is TGTGCCAGCAGCGAGGACAGGGGGAGTGGAAACACCATATATTTT.

Of note for this clone: Compared with germline, one end of the junction differs, possibly owing to a read error. This chain connects TRBV7-2 to TRBJ2-1, with TRBD1 matching over 8 bases. Germline CDR1 is SGHTA and CDR2 is FQGNSA. This CDR3 spans 15 amino acids. The CDR3 loop reads CARSGWDRMGNGQFF. The CDR3 coding sequence is TGTGCCAGGTCGGGTTGGGACAGGATGGGGAATGGGCAGTTCTTC.

The rearrangement uses TRBV6-1 and TRBJ1-4; the D is unclear. Germline CDR1 reads MNHNS; CDR2 reads SASEGT. The CDR3 sequence is 17 residues long. V was cut by 1 base and J by 8 bases, with 20 bases left in between. In DNA, the CDR3 is TGTGCCAGCAGTGAAGGTCCTTTAACCTTGGAGGGCGAAAAACTGTTTTTT. It specifies CASSEGPLTLEGEKLFF.

The chain combines TRBV7-3 with TRBJ2-1, with D possibly being TRBD1 (7 bases). The germline V gene encodes CDR1 SGHTA and CDR2 FQGTGA. The CDR3 loop spans 17 amino acids. Trimming took off 5 bases at V and 0 bases at J, with 17 bases between the two ends. The CDR3 sequence: CASSPRGVRASYNEQFF. CDR3 nucleotides: TGTGCCAGCAGCCCCAGGGGGGTTCGCGCCTCCTACAATGAGCAGTTCTTC.

The chain combines TRBV15 with TRBJ1-3; D is undetermined. Trimming left V 6 bases short and J 1 base short, with 7 bases between. Germline CDR1 is LNHNV and CDR2 is YYDKDF (reference sequence). The CDR3 covers 13 residues. The CDR3 loop reads CATRDMSGNTIYF. The CDR3 DNA is TGTGCCACCAGAGACATGTCTGGAAACACCATATATTTT.

The chain combines TRBV11-3 with TRBJ1-5; 7 bases are a match to TRBD1. The CDR3 runs to 19 residues. J lost 4 bases, V lost 1 base, and 16 bases had no gene match. In germline, CDR1 is SGHNT, CDR2 YENEEA. The CDR3 coding sequence is TGTGCCAGCAGCTTAGCAGGAACTACGGGACAGAAAAGTAATCAGCCCCAGCATTTT. It encodes CASSLAGTTGQKSNQPQHF.

The chain employs TRBV18 and TRBJ1-1; 7 bases map to TRBD1. CDR3 length equals 16 residues. CDR1 KGHSH and CDR2 LQKENI come from the germline V gene. The J segment lost 1 base and the V segment lost 6 bases, leaving 11 bases of the junction unmatched. CDR3 in DNA: TGTGCCAGCTCGCCCGCCGCGGGACAGAGGAACACTGAAGCTTTCTTT. This codes for CASSPAAGQRNTEAFF. The full variable domain, rest sourced from reference TRBV18 and TRBJ1-1, is NAGVMQNPRHLVRRRGQEARLRCSPMKGHSHVYWYRQLPEEGLKFMVYLQKENIIDESGMPKERFSAEFPKEGPSILRIQQVVRGDSAAYFCASSPAAGQRNTEAFFGQGTRLTVV.

The chain recombines TRBV9 with TRBJ2-3; D perhaps matches TRBD2 (5 bases). Germline V gene lookup returns CDR1 SGDLS and CDR2 YYNGEE. Deletions cut 0 bases from V and 2 bases from J, with 10 bases between. CDR3 size: 15 residues. The CDR3 coding sequence is TGTGCCAGCAGCGTAGGAGACGGGGACACAGATACGCAGTATTTT. Amino acids: CASSVGDGDTDTQYF.

The genes are TRBV6-5 and TRBJ2-2; 7 bases line up with TRBD2. Trimming at V came to 4 bases and at J to 4 bases, leaving 6 bases not matched to a gene. This CDR3 spans 15 amino acids. Germline V CDR1 and CDR2: MNHEY, SVGAGI. CDR3 loop: CASSSGSGFTGELFF. CDR3 sequence (DNA): TGTGCCAGCAGTTCAGGTAGCGGGTTCACCGGGGAGCTGTTTTTT.

This clone showed up just a few times. This rearrangement joins TRBV7-3 to TRBJ1-6; D remains ambiguous. The V and J ends lost 6 bases and 14 bases respectively, with 26 bases between them. CDR3 length equals 16 residues. Germline lookup yields CDR1 SGHTA and CDR2 FQGTGA. The CDR3 loop is CASRGGSQASVESLHF. Here the CDR3 DNA reads TGTGCCAGCAGGGGCGGGAGCCAGGCCAGTGTGGAATCCCTCCACTTT. Full variable domain (missing parts from reference TRBV7-3 and TRBJ1-6): GAGVSQTPSNKVTEKGKYVELRCDPISGHTALYWYRQSLGQGPEFLIYFQGTGAADDSGLPNDRFFAVRPEGSVSTLKIQRTERGDSAVYLCASRGGSQASVESLHFGNGTRLTVT.

The rearrangement joins TRBV27 to TRBJ2-5, with 9 bases that match TRBD1. The germline V gene encodes CDR1 MNHEY and CDR2 SMNVEV (reference sequence). V was pared by 8 bases and J by 5 bases, with 12 bases of the junction left unmatched. The CDR3 contains 15 residues. DNA for the CDR3: TGTGCCAGCCAAACCGGGACAGGGAGTGCTGAGACCCAGTACTTC. Translating gives CASQTGTGSAETQYF.